This TCR beta chain was profiled in a study of cytomegalovirus exposure and HLA in healthy donors. It was with 60 Vbeta and 13 Jbeta primers that the PCR ran. Sequenced by immunoSEQ multiplex PCR; TCRdb stores in-frame clones only, minus some. The table lists tens of thousands of clones, approximately 82% of them singletons. Germline V gene sequence: CDR1 SGHVS, CDR2 FNYEAQ. This CDR3 is built from 19 residues. J was trimmed by 0 bases and V by 0 bases; bases with no gene match: 10. Sequences were obtained from PBMCs. This sequence originates from a woman younger than 30 in good health and CMV-seronegative. The V call is TRBV7-6, the J call TRBJ1-5; TRBD1 agrees at 8 bases. CDR3 coding DNA: TGTGCCAGCAGCTTAGCCGGACAGGGAGTTTACTATAGCAATCAGCCCCAGCATTTT. Translated: CASSLAGQGVYYSNQPQHF.